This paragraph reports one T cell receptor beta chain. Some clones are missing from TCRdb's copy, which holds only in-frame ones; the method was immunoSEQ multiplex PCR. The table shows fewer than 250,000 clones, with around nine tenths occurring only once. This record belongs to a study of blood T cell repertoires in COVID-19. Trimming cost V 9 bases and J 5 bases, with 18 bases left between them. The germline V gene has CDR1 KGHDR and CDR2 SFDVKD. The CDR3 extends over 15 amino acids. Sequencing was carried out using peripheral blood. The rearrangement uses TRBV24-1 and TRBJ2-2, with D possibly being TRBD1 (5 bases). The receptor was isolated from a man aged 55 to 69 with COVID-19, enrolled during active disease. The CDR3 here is CATQSVRGSTGELFF. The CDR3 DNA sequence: TGTGCCACCCAATCGGTTAGGGGATCGACCGGGGAGCTGTTTTTT.